This T cell receptor beta chain was recorded in a study of blood T cell repertoires in COVID-19. The CDR3 length is 15 residues. Trimming left V 3 bases short and J 8 bases short, with 20 bases between. CDR1 is SGDLS and CDR2 is YYNGEE in the germline V gene. The authors' processing: Amplified reference gene primers provided the basis for estimating nucleated cell counts. Clones were sequenced by immunoSEQ multiplex PCR, and TCRdb holds only the in-frame ones, with some missing. That table is the source of V, J and clone size, and D and trimming were worked out from the DNA. The sample has 350,000 to 550,000 clones, about 89% seen once; the top ten hold about 4.3%.

This sequence originates from a woman aged 25-40 years with acute or convalescent COVID-19. Material: peripheral blood. The chain has TRBV9 and TRBJ1-2, with TRBD1 as a possible D gene (6 bases). CDR3 nucleotide sequence: TGTGCCAGCAGCGCACGGACAGCCTCAGAGAAGGGCTACACCTTC. It is translated as CASSARTASEKGYTF.